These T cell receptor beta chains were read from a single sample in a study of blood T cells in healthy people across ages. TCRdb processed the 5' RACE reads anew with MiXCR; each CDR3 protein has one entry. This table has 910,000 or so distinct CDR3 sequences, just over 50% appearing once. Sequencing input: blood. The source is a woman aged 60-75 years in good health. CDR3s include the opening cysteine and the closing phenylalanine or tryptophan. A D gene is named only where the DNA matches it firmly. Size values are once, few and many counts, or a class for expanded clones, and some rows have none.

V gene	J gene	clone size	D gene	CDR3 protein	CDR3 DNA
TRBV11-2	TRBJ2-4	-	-	CASSPTIDTKNIQYF	TGTGCCAGCAGTCCAACCATAGATACCAAAAACATTCAGTACTTC
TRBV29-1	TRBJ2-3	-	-	CSVPWESTDTQYF	TGCAGCGTCCCCTGGGAGAGCACAGATACGCAGTATTTT
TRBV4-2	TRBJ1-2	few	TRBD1	CASSQVEGQGAFGYGYTF	TGTGCCAGCAGCCAAGTCGAGGGACAGGGGGCGTTCGGCTATGGCTACACCTTC
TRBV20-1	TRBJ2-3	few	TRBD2	CSARLAGRGALTDTQYF	TGCAGTGCTAGACTAGCGGGAAGGGGAGCCCTCACAGATACGCAGTATTTT
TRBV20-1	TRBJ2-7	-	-	CSPRQVFNLEQYF	TGCAGCCCCCGGCAGGTTTTTAATCTCGAGCAGTACTTC
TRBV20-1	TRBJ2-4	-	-	CSGTGRLAKNIQYF	TGCAGTGGTACGGGACGACTAGCCAAAAACATTCAGTACTTC
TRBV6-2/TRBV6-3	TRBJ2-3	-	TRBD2	CASSHASGSARTDTQYF	TGTGCCAGCAGTCATGCTAGCGGGTCGGCCCGCACAGATACGCAGTATTTT
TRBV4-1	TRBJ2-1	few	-	CASSQVLSEQFF	TGCGCCAGCAGCCAAGTACTGTCCGAGCAGTTCTTC
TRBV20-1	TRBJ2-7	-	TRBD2	CSARRLAGHYEQYF	TGCAGTGCTAGAAGGCTAGCGGGGCACTACGAGCAGTACTTC
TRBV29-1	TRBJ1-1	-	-	CSVGISKNAEAFF	TGCAGCGTTGGGATCTCGAAGAACGCTGAAGCTTTCTTT
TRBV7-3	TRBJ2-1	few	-	CASSLTGTSYNEQFF	TGTGCCAGCAGCTTAACGGGGACCTCCTACAATGAGCAGTTCTTC
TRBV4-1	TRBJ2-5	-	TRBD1	CASSPGSRGSETQYF	TGCGCCAGCAGCCCCGGGTCCAGGGGGTCAGAGACCCAGTACTTC
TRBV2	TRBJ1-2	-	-	CASSVPGREDTF	TGTGCCAGCAGTGTACCCGGCAGGGAGGACACCTTC
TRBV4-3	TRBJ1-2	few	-	CASSQDGWDGYGYTF	TGCGCCAGCAGCCAAGATGGCTGGGACGGCTATGGCTACACCTTC
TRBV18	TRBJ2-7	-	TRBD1	CASSPTGDPFHEQYF	TGTGCCAGCTCACCTACAGGGGACCCCTTCCACGAGCAGTACTTC
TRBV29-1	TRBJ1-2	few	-	CSVAAGAHGYTF	TGCAGCGTTGCAGCGGGGGCGCATGGCTACACCTTC
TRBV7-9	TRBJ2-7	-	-	CASSTPTTYEQYF	TGTGCCAGCAGCACCCCCACGACCTACGAGCAGTACTTC
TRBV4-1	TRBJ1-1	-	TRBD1	CASSQPGQGRTEAFF	TGCGCCAGCAGCCAACCGGGACAGGGAAGGACTGAAGCTTTCTTT
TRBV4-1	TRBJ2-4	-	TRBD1	CASSQPWDRWDKNIQYF	TGCGCCAGCAGCCAGCCTTGGGACAGATGGGACAAAAACATTCAGTACTTC
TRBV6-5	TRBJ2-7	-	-	CASSLSALPYEQYF	TGTGCCAGCAGTCTCTCAGCCCTCCCCTACGAGCAGTACTTC
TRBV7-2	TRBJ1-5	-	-	CASSCNSNQPQHF	TGTGCCAGCAGCTGTAATAGCAATCAGCCCCAGCATTTT
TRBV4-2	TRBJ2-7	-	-	CAGSQVGLSSYEQYF	TGTGCCGGCAGCCAAGTTGGTTTGAGCTCCTACGAGCAGTACTTC
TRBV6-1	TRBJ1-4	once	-	CASSDHRATNEKLFF	TGTGCCAGCAGTGACCACAGGGCAACTAATGAAAAACTGTTTTTT
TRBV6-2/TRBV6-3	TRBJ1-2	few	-	CASTRDASQNYGYTF	TGTGCCAGCACACGGGACGCCTCACAAAACTATGGCTACACCTTC
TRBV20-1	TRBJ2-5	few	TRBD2	CSADGSGRKTQYF	TGCAGTGCCGACGGGTCCGGGAGGAAGACCCAGTACTTC
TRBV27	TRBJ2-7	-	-	CASSVRGEYRSGSYEQYF	TGTGCCAGCAGCGTTAGGGGGGAATACAGGAGCGGATCCTACGAGCAGTACTTC
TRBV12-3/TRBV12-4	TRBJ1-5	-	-	CASSFSWGQPQHF	TGTGCCAGCAGTTTCTCCTGGGGTCAGCCCCAGCATTTT
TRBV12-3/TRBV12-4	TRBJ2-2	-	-	CAIRTAGQTGELFF	TGTGCCATCCGGACAGCGGGACAAACCGGGGAGCTGTTTTTT